A selection of T cell receptor beta chains follows, all from one sample in a study of T cells in Graves' hyperthyroidism and ophthalmopathy. TCRdb re-derived calls from the multiplex PCR reads in MiXCR, one entry per CDR3 protein. The sample contains some 300,000 distinct CDR3 sequences, about 14% of which appear only once. Sequencing input: blood. The receptors were sampled from a woman in her 30s with Graves' hyperthyroidism that later progressed to Graves' ophthalmopathy. The CDR3 runs from the conserved cysteine through the conserved F or W. Each record gives: J gene, D gene, V gene, clone size, CDR3 DNA, CDR3 protein. D genes are given only for firm matches. Clone size is stated in some rows and not others, as once, few, many or a class when expanded.

TRBJ2-3	.	TRBV5-1	many	TGCGCCAGCGGGGGCCTCAGCACAGATACGCAGTATTTT	CASGGLSTDTQYF
TRBJ1-3	.	TRBV3-1	.	TGTGCCAGCAGCCAATCAGGGGTGGGAAACACCATATATTTT	CASSQSGVGNTIYF
TRBJ1-3	.	TRBV28	.	TGTGCCAGCAGCTCGGTACCCAGTAATGGAAACACCATATATTTT	CASSSVPSNGNTIYF
TRBJ1-6	TRBD1	TRBV10-1	.	TGCGCCAGCAGTGGAGGGACAGGGACTTCACCCCTCCACTTT	CASSGGTGTSPLHF
TRBJ2-7	TRBD2	TRBV27	few	TGTGCCAGCAGTGGGACTAGCGGGAACTCCTACGAGCAGTACTTC	CASSGTSGNSYEQYF
TRBJ2-1	.	TRBV9	few	TGTGCCAGCAGCGTAGACAGGGAGGATGAGCAGTTCTTC	CASSVDREDEQFF
TRBJ2-1	.	TRBV4-3	.	TGCGCCAGCAGCCAGTCATTCGGGGGTTATGAGCAGTTCTTC	CASSQSFGGYEQFF
TRBJ2-5	.	TRBV7-9	many	TGTGCCAGCAGCTTAGGGGTGGCAGAGACCCAGTACTTC	CASSLGVAETQYF
TRBJ2-5	TRBD2	TRBV7-3	many	TGTGCCAGCAGCCACGGGGGGGCTCGGGAGACCCAGTACTTC	CASSHGGARETQYF
TRBJ2-1	TRBD2	TRBV5-5	many	TGTGCCAGCAGCCAGACGACTAGCGGAGGCCTGGCGTACAATGAGCAGTTCTTC	CASSQTTSGGLAYNEQFF
TRBJ2-5	.	TRBV9	few	TGTGCCAGCAGCCCCGGGGTAGTGGAGACCCAGTACTTC	CASSPGVVETQYF
TRBJ1-5	.	TRBV19	many	TGTGCCAGTAAACAGACAGGAGGCAGCAATCAGCCCCAGCATTTT	CASKQTGGSNQPQHF
TRBJ1-1	.	TRBV27	few	TGTGCCAGCAGTTCGACCAGGGTTCATGAAGCTTTCTTT	CASSSTRVHEAFF
TRBJ2-5	.	TRBV18	many	TGTGCCAGCTCAACGGGGACCGCGACCAGTTACTTC	CASSTGTATSYF
TRBJ1-1	.	TRBV7-2	many	TGTGCCAGCAGCTTAGTCGGGGGAACAGACACAGAAGCTTTCTTT	CASSLVGGTDTEAFF
TRBJ2-5	.	TRBV7-7	few	TGTGCTAGCAGCTTAATAGACAGCTCAGAGACCCAGTACTTC	CASSLIDSSETQYF
TRBJ2-2	.	TRBV6-5	many	TGTGCCAGCAGTTACGGGGGATTCACCGGGGAGCTGTTTTTT	CASSYGGFTGELFF
TRBJ2-3	TRBD2	TRBV6-1	many	TGTGCCAGCAGAGGACTAGCGGGCATAGATACGCAGTATTTT	CASRGLAGIDTQYF
TRBJ2-7	TRBD1	TRBV30	.	TGTGCCTGGAGCCATGGACAGGGTGCCTACGAGCAGTACTTC	CAWSHGQGAYEQYF
TRBJ1-2	TRBD1	TRBV20-1	many	TGCAGTGCTAGAGTGATGGACAGGGGGACCGCTAACTATGGCTACACCTTC	CSARVMDRGTANYGYTF
TRBJ2-5	TRBD2	TRBV14	many	TGTGCCAGCAGCATCAGACTAGCCGGGGTACAAGAGACCCAGTACTTC	CASSIRLAGVQETQYF
TRBJ2-1	.	TRBV28	many	TGTGCCAGCAGGTCGGACAGCCCCTACAATGAGCAGTTCTTC	CASRSDSPYNEQFF
TRBJ2-7	.	TRBV11-2	.	TGTGCCAGCAGCATGGCCGGGACACTGCTGGAGCAGTACTTC	CASSMAGTLLEQYF
TRBJ2-4	.	TRBV7-2	many	TGTGCCAGCAGCTTAGTGTCTGGGGGCTTTAACATTCAGTACTTC	CASSLVSGGFNIQYF
TRBJ2-1	.	TRBV19	many	TGTGCCAGTCGGTTTTACAATGAGCAGTTCTTC	CASRFYNEQFF
TRBJ1-6	.	TRBV6-1	many	TGTGCCAGCAGTTCCGCAGGTGGGAATTCACCCCTCCACTTT	CASSSAGGNSPLHF
TRBJ2-3	TRBD1	TRBV6-6	many	TGTGCCAGCAGTTACTACGGGACAGCGACAGATACGCAGTATTTT	CASSYYGTATDTQYF
TRBJ1-2	.	TRBV7-9	few	TGTGCCAGCAGCCCATACAGGGAGACGGGAGGCTACACCTTC	CASSPYRETGGYTF
TRBJ2-1	TRBD2	TRBV25-1	few	TGTGCCAGCAGTGGAGCCGGCGGCACTAGCGGTTACAATGAGCAGTTCTTC	CASSGAGGTSGYNEQFF
TRBJ2-1	TRBD2	TRBV18	many	TGTGCCAGCTCACGAGGACTAGCGGGAAAATGGAATGAGCAGTTCTTC	CASSRGLAGKWNEQFF
TRBJ1-1	.	TRBV9	few	TGTGCCAGCAGCGTAGGAGGGGGGGCGGGGGACACTGAAGCTTTCTTT	CASSVGGGAGDTEAFF
TRBJ2-7	.	TRBV3-1	many	TGTGCCAGCAGCCAAGCTCAGACGGGTGTGGTGCAGTACTTC	CASSQAQTGVVQYF
TRBJ1-6	.	TRBV28	few	TGTGCCAGCGGTATGTGGAGCTCCTATAATTCACCCCTCCACTTT	CASGMWSSYNSPLHF
TRBJ2-5	.	TRBV10-2	few	TGCGCCAGCAGTGAGTCTGGAGCGCTACAAGAGACCCAGTACTTC	CASSESGALQETQYF
TRBJ2-1	TRBD1	TRBV13	few	TGTGCCAGCAGAGTGGGACAGGGGGCGTCCTACAATGAGCAGTTCTTC	CASRVGQGASYNEQFF
TRBJ2-1	.	TRBV27	many	TGTGCCAGCAGTTTGTTCGGGGTTTTGCATGAGCAGTTCTTC	CASSLFGVLHEQFF
TRBJ2-7	TRBD2	TRBV6-5	many	TGTGCCAGCAGTTACTCGATCGCGGGAGGCTACGAGCAGTACTTC	CASSYSIAGGYEQYF
TRBJ2-7	.	TRBV10-2	few	TGCGCCAGTAACACTTCGGTGGCCTACGAGCAGTACTTC	CASNTSVAYEQYF
TRBJ2-3	.	TRBV15	few	TGTGCCACCAGCAGAGTTGGGGGAGATACGCAGTATTTT	CATSRVGGDTQYF
TRBJ1-5	.	TRBV2	many	TGTGCCAGCAGTGAAGCGGGGCCTATTGATCAGCCCCAGCATTTT	CASSEAGPIDQPQHF
TRBJ2-5	TRBD1	TRBV28	many	TGTGCCAGCAGCTTAGACCGGGACAGGGAAGAGACCCAGTACTTC	CASSLDRDREETQYF
TRBJ2-5	.	TRBV7-9	.	TGTGCCAGCTCCGACAGGTACCAAGAGACCCAGTACTTC	CASSDRYQETQYF
TRBJ2-1	TRBD2	TRBV7-9	.	TGTGCCAGCAGCCTCCGGACTAGTGGGGGCTCCTACAATGAGCAGTTCTTC	CASSLRTSGGSYNEQFF
TRBJ2-3	.	TRBV27	many	TGTGCCAGCAGGCGTGCGGAGCGCACAGATACGCAGTATTTT	CASRRAERTDTQYF
TRBJ2-6	.	TRBV28	many	TGTGCCAGCAGCCAAGACTCTGGGGCCAACGTCCTGACTTTC	CASSQDSGANVLTF
TRBJ1-5	.	TRBV12-3/TRBV12-4	many	TGTGCCAGCAGCTTGACAGTCAATCAGCCCCAGCATTTT	CASSLTVNQPQHF